Each of the 32 T cell receptor beta chains below was sequenced from the same sample in a study of control samples from healthy donors and cancer patients. Generated by immunoSEQ multiplex PCR, the TCRdb table keeps only in-frame clones and is missing some. The sample shows around 80,000 clones, about 88% of them seen only once. The sequencing sample was made of blood. Every receptor here comes from a woman aged 45-65 years in good health.

This chain links TRBV6-1 with TRBJ1-3; D is unresolved. The germline gives CDR1 MNHNS, CDR2 SASEGT. Trimming left V 1 base short and J 1 base short, with 5 bases between. The length of the CDR3 is 14 residues. The chain's CDR3 is CASSEGTSGNTIYF. The CDR3 DNA reads TGTGCCAGCAGTGAAGGGACTTCTGGAAACACCATATATTTT.

This sequence joins TRBV2 and TRBJ1-2; 8 nucleotides align to TRBD1. The germline V gene encodes CDR1 SNHLY and CDR2 FYNNEI. V lost 7 bases and J lost 13; bases outside the gene matches: 8. CDR3 length: 11 residues. The DNA of the CDR3 is TGTGCCAGCACTCTCCAGGGACAGGCCACCTTC. It codes for CASTLQGQATF.

The V call is TRBV7-8, the J call TRBJ1-5; D is perhaps TRBD1 (5 bases). This CDR3 spans 16 amino acids. Germline CDR1 and CDR2: SGHVS and FQNEAQ. V lost 2 bases to trimming and J lost 3 bases, with 14 bases between them. CDR3 region: CASSLNAGTINQPQHF. In DNA form, the CDR3 reads TGTGCCAGCAGCTTAAATGCAGGGACTATCAATCAGCCCCAGCATTTT.

The chain couples TRBV7-2 to TRBJ1-2; 7 bases fit TRBD1. Germline-derived CDR1 and CDR2 are SGHTA and FQGNSA. The CDR3 spans 16 residues. Losses at the gene ends were 2 bases for V and 5 bases for J; bases not matched to a gene: 11. CDR3: CASSLPYRTGNYGYTF. The CDR3 nucleotides are TGTGCCAGCAGCTTACCCTACCGGACAGGCAATTATGGCTACACCTTC.

V is TRBV29-1 and J is TRBJ1-5; a weak D match, TRBD1 (6 bases). The CDR3 runs 13 residues. Germline V gene lookup returns CDR1 SQVTM and CDR2 ANQGSEA. V dropped 5 bases and J dropped 2 bases, with 10 bases sitting between them. CDR3 region: CSVIQGGNQPQHF. The CDR3 DNA is TGCAGCGTTATACAGGGAGGCAATCAGCCCCAGCATTTT.

The CDR3 DNA reads as TGTGCCAGCAGCAGCTATGGTGAGACCCAGTACTTC. Translation: CASSSYGETQYF. The chain recombines TRBV12-3 or TRBV12-4 with TRBJ2-5; D is ambiguous. Trimming cost V 6 bases and J 5 bases, with 10 bases left between them. The CDR3 length is 12 residues.

The chain uses TRBV3-1 (or the pseudogene TRBV3-2) and TRBJ2-3, with a weak D call TRBD2 (6 bases). The germline V gene has CDR1 LGHDT and CDR2 YNNKEL (reference sequence). CDR3 length equals 17 residues. V was pared by 1 base and J by 3 bases, with 17 bases between. As DNA, the CDR3 is TGTGCCAGCAGCCAAGTGGGGGGACGTATTGGGACAGATACGCAGTATTTT. Amino acid sequence: CASSQVGGRIGTDTQYF.

This rearrangement joins TRBV25-1 to TRBJ2-3; TRBD2 matches 10 bases. The germline V gene has CDR1 MGHDK and CDR2 SYGVNS. The CDR3 runs to 16 residues. V gave up 4 bases and J gave up 5 bases; unmatched junction bases: 9. CDR3 nucleotides: TGTGCCAGCAGTGCGAGAGCGGGGGGGGATTTAGATACGCAGTATTTT. As protein: CASSARAGGDLDTQYF.

The rearrangement uses TRBV2 and TRBJ1-1; the D is unclear. V shed 5 bases and J shed 7 bases, with 14 bases lying between them. Germline values: CDR1 SNHLY, CDR2 FYNNEI. There are 13 residues in the CDR3. In nucleotides, the CDR3 is TGTGCCAGCAGTATTTTTAGCCGTTTTGAAGCTTTCTTT. It is translated as CASSIFSRFEAFF.

This chain links TRBV19 with TRBJ2-7; 9 bases are a match to TRBD1. CDR1 and CDR2 from the germline V gene are LNHDA and SQIVND (reference sequence). This CDR3 comprises 14 residues. Trimming took 4 bases from V and 4 from J; bases not matched to a gene: 5. The CDR3 nucleotides read TGTGCCAGTAGTACAACAGGGGGCAGTTACGAGCAGTACTTC. Translating it yields CASSTTGGSYEQYF.

This clone is a singleton in its sample. The CDR3 DNA reads TGTGCCAGCAGCCCCCGGAAGCCCGGGGGGTCCAACGAGCAGTACTTC. Encoded protein: CASSPRKPGGSNEQYF. The gene calls are TRBV9 and TRBJ2-7, with 7 positions matching TRBD2. This CDR3 region has 16 residues. CDR1 SGDLS and CDR2 YYNGEE come from the germline V gene. Germline trimming cut 4 bases from V and 5 bases from J; bases unmatched to any gene: 15. Full variable domain (rest looked up from reference TRBV9 and TRBJ2-7): DSGVTQTPKHLITATGQRVTLRCSPRSGDLSVYWYQQSLDQGLQFLIQYYNGEERAKGNILERFSAQQFPDLHSELNLSSLELGDSALYFCASSPRKPGGSNEQYFGPGTRLTVT.

V usage is TRBV18 and J usage is TRBJ2-4, with a tentative D call TRBD1 (5 bases). Germline CDR1 and CDR2: KGHSH and LQKENI. Trimming took off 6 bases at V and 5 bases at J, with 17 bases between the two ends. This CDR3 has 15 amino acids. The CDR3 reads CASSPQKGSQNIQYF. The CDR3 DNA follows: TGTGCCAGCTCCCCTCAGAAGGGGTCCCAAAACATTCAGTACTTC.

J is TRBJ1-1 and V is TRBV7-2; D uncertain. This CDR3 has 13 residues. CDR1 and CDR2 (germline): SGHTA, FQGNSA. The V and J ends lost 1 base and 6 bases respectively, with 9 bases between them. The CDR3 DNA follows: TGTGCCAGCAGCTTAGTTTGGGGAGCTGAAGCTTTCTTT. Protein: CASSLVWGAEAFF.

This chain connects TRBV4-2 to TRBJ1-2; a weak D match, TRBD1 (6 bases). The CDR3 is 16 residues long. Germline V gene sequence: CDR1 LGHNA, CDR2 YNFKEQ. Deletions cut 0 bases from V and 2 bases from J, with 13 bases between. The CDR3 loop reads CASSQEGGQSNYGYTF. CDR3 bases: TGTGCCAGCAGCCAAGAAGGTGGACAGTCCAACTATGGCTACACCTTC.

This chain connects TRBV5-1 to TRBJ2-7; D is perhaps TRBD1 or TRBD2 (5 bases each). Germline CDR1 is SGHRS and CDR2 is YFSETQ. Trimming removed 4 bases at V and 0 bases at J, with 11 bases between. This CDR3 is 14 amino acids long. CDR3: CASSPGPYSYEQYF. The CDR3 DNA reads as TGCGCCAGCAGCCCGGGACCATACTCCTACGAGCAGTACTTC. The entire variable domain, with the rest obtained from reference TRBV5-1 and TRBJ2-7, is as follows: KAGVTQTPRYLIKTRGQQVTLSCSPISGHRSVSWYQQTPGQGLQFLFEYFSETQRNKGNFPGRFSGRQFSNSRSEMNVSTLELGDSALYLCASSPGPYSYEQYFGPGTRLTVT.

This clone was seen once. CDR3 sequence: CASSPGLLEGEKLFF. CDR3 DNA sequence: TGTGCCAGCAGTCCCGGTCTTCTCGAGGGTGAAAAACTGTTTTTT. The chain recombines TRBV6-5 with TRBJ1-4; D is unresolved. The CDR3 loop spans 15 amino acids. V was cut by 5 bases and J by 7 bases, with 17 bases left in between. Germline CDR1 MNHEY, CDR2 SVGAGI.

The gene calls are TRBV30 and TRBJ1-1; possible D gene TRBD1, 5 bases. The germline V gene encodes CDR1 GTSNPN and CDR2 SVGIG (reference sequence). Between the trimmed V and J ends, which lost 5 bases and 3 bases, there was a span of 19 bases. The CDR3 totals 15 residues. The CDR3 reads CAWHQWSTGYTEAFF. As DNA, the CDR3 is TGTGCCTGGCACCAATGGAGCACAGGTTACACTGAAGCTTTCTTT.

The chain carries TRBV6-1 and TRBJ1-5; no reliable D call. The germline V and J ends were trimmed by 3 bases and 0 bases, with 9 bases remaining between them. CDR1 is MNHNS and CDR2 is SASEGT in the germline V gene. The CDR3 runs to 15 residues. The CDR3 reads CASSESGNSNQPQHF. CDR3 coding DNA: TGTGCCAGCAGTGAGAGCGGGAATAGCAATCAGCCCCAGCATTTT.

The chain has TRBV10-2 and TRBJ2-3; 10 bases agree with TRBD2. V shed 7 bases and J 5 bases; nucleotides not matched to a gene: 3. Per germline, CDR1 WSHSY and CDR2 SAAADI. This CDR3 has 13 amino acids. CDR3 bases: TGCGCCAGCAAGCGGGGGGGCCAAGATACGCAGTATTTT. Translated, it gives CASKRGGQDTQYF.

The rearrangement links TRBV4-2 to TRBJ1-1, with D possibly matching TRBD1 (5 bases). This CDR3 has 14 residues. The V end lost 5 bases, the J end lost 1 base, and 11 bases lay between the germline ends. Germline CDR1 is LGHNA and CDR2 is YNFKEQ. The CDR3 loop is CASSSRGGNTEAFF. As DNA, the CDR3 is TGTGCCAGCAGCTCGCGCGGGGGGAACACTGAAGCTTTCTTT.

This chain connects TRBV24-1 to TRBJ1-1; no reliable D call. CDR3 length: 14 amino acids. Germline V gives CDR1 KGHDR, CDR2 SFDVKD. Deletions cut 5 bases from V and 5 bases from J, with 14 bases between. The CDR3, as DNA: TGTGCCACCAGTGTGGACTATGGAGGGACTGAAGCTTTCTTT. This translates into CATSVDYGGTEAFF.

The J gene is TRBJ1-1, the V gene TRBV30; D remains ambiguous. Germline CDR1 is GTSNPN and CDR2 is SVGIG (reference sequence). V was pared by 2 bases and J by 1 base, with 11 bases between. CDR3 size: 14 residues. The CDR3 here is CAWSTLVGNTEAFF. The DNA of the CDR3 is TGTGCCTGGAGTACCTTGGTAGGGAACACTGAAGCTTTCTTT.

This clone was seen just once. The gene calls are TRBV5-5 and TRBJ1-2, with D tentatively TRBD1 (6 bases). CDR3 size: 13 residues. Germline assignment: CDR1 SGHKS and CDR2 YYEKEE (reference sequence). Between the trimmed V and J ends, which lost 0 bases and 6 bases, there was a span of 9 bases. The CDR3 region has the DNA TGTGCCAGCAGCTTGGGACAGGTAGATGGCTACACCTTC. It codes for CASSLGQVDGYTF.

The rearrangement links TRBV19 to TRBJ1-1; 7 bases fit TRBD1. This CDR3 has 12 amino acids. Germline loops: CDR1 LNHDA, CDR2 SQIVND (reference sequence). The ends lost 6 bases at V and 8 bases at J; junction bases unmatched: 6. Written as DNA, the CDR3 is TGTGCCAGTAGAGTAGACAGGGAAGAAGCTTTCTTT. It is translated as CASRVDREEAFF.

This clone showed up just a few times. This chain uses TRBV7-9 with TRBJ1-2, with D possibly TRBD1 on 5 matching bases. Per germline, CDR1 SEHNR and CDR2 FQNEAQ (reference sequence). V was shortened by 7 bases and J by 4 bases, with 13 bases between the two germline ends. This CDR3 has 13 residues. The CDR3 here is CASTTGGGYGYTF. CDR3 in DNA: TGTGCCAGCACCACGGGGGGGGGCTATGGCTACACCTTC. Variable domain in full (rest from reference TRBV7-9 and TRBJ1-2): DTGVSQNPRHKITKRGQNVTFRCDPISEHNRLYWYRQTLGQGPEFLTYFQNEAQLEKSRLLSDRFSAERPKGSFSTLEIQRTEQGDSAMYLCASTTGGGYGYTFGSGTRLTVV.

This chain uses TRBV5-5 with TRBJ1-1; 7 bases agree with TRBD1. V shed 3 bases, J shed 5 bases, and the junction held 7 bases outside the gene matches. The CDR3 is made up of 14 amino acids. The germline gives CDR1 SGHKS, CDR2 YYEKEE (reference sequence). CDR3 loop: CASSYLQGRTEAFF. In DNA, the CDR3 is TGTGCCAGCAGCTACCTACAGGGGCGAACTGAAGCTTTCTTT.

The chain is built from TRBV3-1 (or the pseudogene TRBV3-2) and TRBJ2-3; D perhaps matches TRBD2 (7 bases). The CDR3 is made up of 16 amino acids. The germline gives CDR1 LGHDT, CDR2 YNNKEL (reference sequence). Trimming cost V 0 bases and J 5 bases, with 15 bases left between them. The CDR3 nucleotides read TGTGCCAGCAGCCAAGAATCGGGGGGCCAGGGAGATACGCAGTATTTT. Protein product: CASSQESGGQGDTQYF.

This clone was counted only a few times. The chain is built from TRBV5-1 and TRBJ2-7; 9 bases are shared with TRBD1. Germline V gene data show CDR1 as SGHRS and CDR2 as YFSETQ. V lost 3 bases and J lost 1; bases outside the gene matches: 8. The CDR3 has 16 residues. The CDR3, as DNA: TGCGCCAGCAGCTGGTCTTCCGGGACAGGGTCCTACGAGCAGTACTTC. This encodes CASSWSSGTGSYEQYF.

J is TRBJ2-1 and V is TRBV6-1; D tentatively reads TRBD1 or TRBD2 (6 bases each). The germline CDR1 and CDR2 sequences are MNHNS and SASEGT. V was clipped by 3 bases and J by 2 bases, with 11 bases between them. The CDR3 consists of 15 residues. CDR3 DNA sequence: TGTGCCAGCAGTGACGCGGGACAAACCTACAATGAGCAGTTCTTC. This encodes CASSDAGQTYNEQFF.

The chain employs TRBV19 and TRBJ1-5; no reliable D call. CDR3 size: 17 residues. CDR1 and CDR2 (germline): LNHDA, SQIVND (reference sequence). Trimming took off 3 bases at V and 6 bases at J, with 21 bases between the two ends. Here the CDR3 reads CASSMGSSTVRPQPQHF. DNA of the CDR3: TGTGCCAGTAGTATGGGGTCATCTACTGTTAGGCCTCAGCCCCAGCATTTT.

The gene calls are TRBV19 and TRBJ2-3; 9 bases fit TRBD2. Germline CDR1 reads LNHDA; CDR2 reads SQIVND (reference sequence). The V segment lost 9 bases and the J segment 2 bases; nucleotides outside the gene matches: 6. The CDR3 contains 14 residues. The CDR3 spells CASQRGVYTDTQYF. CDR3 bases: TGTGCCAGCCAGCGGGGGGTATACACAGATACGCAGTATTTT.

This chain uses TRBV5-1 with TRBJ2-7, with 7 positions matching TRBD1. V gave up 3 bases and J gave up 0 bases; unmatched junction bases: 6. Germline V gene sequence: CDR1 SGHRS, CDR2 YFSETQ. The CDR3 extends over 15 amino acids. The CDR3 nucleotides read TGCGCCAGCAGCTCCGGGACAGCCAACTCCTACGAGCAGTACTTC. Translated, it gives CASSSGTANSYEQYF.